This TCR beta chain was sequenced during a study of blood T cell repertoires in COVID-19. The overall study: Researchers got acute and convalescent COVID-19 samples from the United States, Italy and Spain.

In the authors' workflow: Estimation of nucleated cell counts was performed using reference gene primer amplification. TCRdb keeps only in-frame clones here, not all; method: immunoSEQ multiplex PCR. V and J calls and clone size follow that table, whereas D and trimming were derived from the DNA. The table lists about 63,000 clones, 80% to 90% of them singletons, with 10% to 15% in the top ten. The CDR3 is 14 amino acids. Germline CDR1 reads MGHRA; CDR2 reads YSYEKL. V shed 1 base, J shed 5 bases, and the junction held 2 bases outside the gene matches. The rearrangement joins TRBV4-1 to TRBJ2-5; TRBD2 aligns across 9 bases. The TCR originated in a human donor in a cohort sampled during active COVID-19. The sequenced material came from peripheral blood. The CDR3 region is CASSQGTSGETQYF. The CDR3 DNA is TGCGCCAGCAGCCAAGGAACTAGCGGGGAGACCCAGTACTTC.